This T cell receptor (beta chain) originates from a study of blood T cells in healthy people across ages. Overall study results and limits: Bulk PBMC profiling left naive and antigen-experienced comparisons inconclusive. Estimated diversity, derived from one million T cells, was regarded as an underestimate.

The CDR3 is 18 amino acids. CDR1 and CDR2 (germline): MNHEY, SVGAGI. The trim removed 0 bases at V and 0 bases at J, leaving 8 bases unmatched. The use of a sample-barcoded 5' primer and a J-beta primer mix characterized a second PCR of roughly 7 to 11 cycles. TCRdb re-called the 5' RACE reads with MiXCR, one entry per CDR3 protein. Seen here are about 1,600,000 distinct CDR3 sequences, 42% observed once, and the top ten hold 7.9%. In regard to this clonotype: The antigen is undetermined.

This sequence joins TRBV6-5 and TRBJ2-3, with 8 bases that match TRBD2. This sequence originates from a woman under 30 in good health. The sequenced sample consisted of blood. Here the CDR3 DNA reads TGTGCCAGCAGTTACTCGATGGTAGCGGGGACTAGCACAGATACGCAGTATTTT. It codes for CASSYSMVAGTSTDTQYF.